This T cell receptor (beta chain) stems from a study of radiation and T cells in renal cell carcinoma. Using immunoSEQ multiplex PCR, the repertoire was profiled, and TCRdb retains in-frame clones only, with some absent. The data hold around 180,000 clones, with 88% observed a single time. The time point was: blood 4 weeks post-SBRT, at nephrectomy. Treatment given: 15 Gy SBRT to primary tumor, nephrectomy 4 weeks later. Germline assignment: CDR1 SGHRS and CDR2 YFSETQ. The CDR3 contains 15 residues. V lost 0 bases and J lost 8, with 15 bases in between. Sequences were derived from blood, sampled from a patient whose treatment included radiotherapy and nephrectomy. This TCR was recovered from a woman aged 45-65 years with renal cell carcinoma. J is TRBJ1-3 and V is TRBV5-1, with D tentatively TRBD1 (6 bases). Here the CDR3 reads CASSLGQASWDTIYF. Here the CDR3 DNA reads TGCGCCAGCAGCTTGGGACAGGCTTCGTGGGACACCATATATTTT.